Each of the 27 T cell receptor beta chains below was sequenced from the same sample in a study of identifying expanded T cells in peripheral blood. Method: immunoSEQ multiplex PCR; TCRdb's copy keeps in-frame clones and lacks some. The repertoire holds about 84,000 clones, with more than 75% as singletons. The sequencing sample was made of blood. These receptors were taken from a person aged 18-70 years in good health.

V usage is TRBV6-6 and J usage is TRBJ1-1, with D perhaps TRBD1 (6 bases). The CDR3 totals 14 residues. Trimming removed 2 bases at V and 1 base at J, with 8 bases between. CDR1 and CDR2 from the germline V gene are MNHNY and SVGAGI (reference sequence). CDR3 amino acids: CASSYGGRNTEAFF. The CDR3 DNA is TGTGCCAGCAGTTACGGGGGCAGGAACACTGAAGCTTTCTTT.

The sample holds one count of this clone. V usage is TRBV11-3 and J usage is TRBJ1-2, with TRBD1 as a possible D gene (6 bases). The V end was cut by 5 bases, the J end by 7 bases, with 11 bases between. CDR1 is SGHNT, CDR2 YENEEA, per germline. The CDR3 has 12 amino acids. The CDR3 loop reads CASSQQGRGYTF. DNA of the CDR3: TGTGCCAGCAGCCAACAGGGCCGTGGCTACACCTTC.

The table lists this clone with a count of one. This chain uses TRBV18 with TRBJ1-6; unclear D gene. The V end lost 5 bases, the J end lost 7 bases, and 21 bases lay between the germline ends. The CDR3 consists of 17 residues. CDR1 and CDR2 (germline): KGHSH, LQKENI. CDR3 DNA sequence: TGTGCCAGCTCATCTAAGACCTACAGAAGCCTAAATTCACCCCTCCACTTT. Translating gives CASSSKTYRSLNSPLHF.

In this sample, this clone turned up once. The chain joins TRBV27 to TRBJ1-1; 9 bases map to TRBD1. J lost 4 bases, V lost 5 bases, and 8 bases had no gene match. Germline CDR1 and CDR2: MNHEY and SMNVEV (reference sequence). The CDR3 has 15 amino acids. In DNA form, the CDR3 reads TGTGCCAGCAGTACACAGGGGGCGACGATCACTGAAGCTTTCTTT. Translated, it gives CASSTQGATITEAFF.

The V call is TRBV4-3, the J call TRBJ1-5; D ambiguous. V was clipped by 1 base and J by 6 bases, with 13 bases between them. The CDR3 sequence is 15 residues long. CDR1 is LGHNA and CDR2 is YSLEER in the germline V gene. The CDR3 sequence is CASSQGEGLGQPQHF. CDR3 nucleotide sequence: TGCGCCAGCAGCCAAGGCGAAGGGTTAGGTCAGCCCCAGCATTTT.

The CDR3 sequence is CASKRGQGDEKLFF. The CDR3 region has the DNA TGTGCCAGTAAGCGAGGACAGGGTGATGAAAAACTGTTTTTT. The genes are TRBV11-3 and TRBJ1-4; 8 nucleotides match TRBD1. J lost 6 bases, V lost 9 bases, and 9 bases had no gene match. The germline CDR1 and CDR2 sequences are SGHNT and YENEEA. The CDR3 loop spans 14 amino acids.

This chain connects TRBV6-5 to TRBJ1-1; TRBD1 agrees at 9 bases. J was trimmed by 2 bases and V by 0 bases; bases with no gene match: 4. This CDR3 is 16 amino acids long. Per germline, CDR1 MNHEY and CDR2 SVGAGI. The CDR3: CASSYSATGGNTEAFF. CDR3 in DNA: TGTGCCAGCAGTTACTCGGCGACAGGGGGAAACACTGAAGCTTTCTTT.

This chain links TRBV19 with TRBJ2-7; a possible D gene is TRBD2 (5 bases). The CDR3 has 18 residues. Germline CDR1 is LNHDA and CDR2 is SQIVND (reference sequence). V lost 6 bases, J lost 1 base, and 25 bases lay in between. CDR3 in amino acids: CASRGSLSGVTNSYEQYF. The CDR3, as DNA: TGTGCCAGTAGGGGTTCATTAAGTGGGGTGACTAATTCCTACGAGCAGTACTTC.

The V call is TRBV4-3, the J call TRBJ1-5; no definite D call. Per the germline V gene, CDR1 is LGHNA and CDR2 is YSLEER. The CDR3 is made up of 13 amino acids. Trimming shortened V by 0 bases and J by 10 bases, and 10 bases separated the two germline ends. This chain's CDR3 is CASSQEERFPQHF. The CDR3 DNA reads as TGCGCCAGCAGCCAAGAGGAAAGGTTTCCCCAGCATTTT.

The chain employs TRBV30 and TRBJ1-4; the D gene is possibly TRBD1 (5 bases). Germline values: CDR1 GTSNPN, CDR2 SVGIG (reference sequence). The CDR3 runs 12 residues. Trimming left V 5 bases short and J 6 bases short, with 10 bases between. The CDR3, as DNA: TGTGCCTGGGCGGCAGGGTATGAAAAACTGTTTTTT. It specifies CAWAAGYEKLFF. The whole variable domain, filled in from reference TRBV30 and TRBJ1-4, reads SQTIHQWPATLVQPVGSPLSLECTVEGTSNPNLYWYRQAAGRGLQLLFYSVGIGQISSEVPQNLSASRPQDRQFILSSKKLLLSDSGFYLCAWAAGYEKLFFGSGTQLSVL.

This CDR3 is CASSQVQVSGTEAFF. In nucleotides, the CDR3 is TGTGCCAGCAGCCAAGTACAGGTTTCGGGGACTGAAGCTTTCTTT. V is TRBV14 and J is TRBJ1-1; D is perhaps TRBD1 (5 bases). V lost 1 base, J lost 5 bases, and 14 bases lay in between. Germline V gene data show CDR1 as SGHDN and CDR2 as FVKESK. This CDR3 comprises 15 residues. Drawing the rest from reference TRBV14 and TRBJ1-1, the complete variable domain is EAGVTQFPSHSVIEKGQTVTLRCDPISGHDNLYWYRRVMGKEIKFLLHFVKESKQDESGMPNNRFLAERTGGTYSTLKVQPAELEDSGVYFCASSQVQVSGTEAFFGQGTRLTVV.

V and J are TRBV7-2 and TRBJ2-5, with D possibly TRBD2 on 5 matching bases. V lost 5 bases and J lost 3, with 16 bases in between. CDR3 size: 15 residues. CDR1 and CDR2 (germline): SGHTA, FQGNSA. The CDR3 spells CASSVRSGSKETQYF. The CDR3 DNA reads TGTGCCAGCAGCGTCCGTTCGGGATCAAAAGAGACCCAGTACTTC. Combining the CDR3 with reference TRBV7-2 and TRBJ2-5 gives the whole variable domain GAGVSQSPSNKVTEKGKDVELRCDPISGHTALYWYRQSLGQGLEFLIYFQGNSAPDKSGLPSDRFSAERTGGSVSTLTIQRTQQEDSAVYLCASSVRSGSKETQYFGPGTRLLVL.

The CDR3 is CATIPGQGHRTDTQYF. The CDR3 bases are TGTGCCACCATACCCGGACAGGGCCACCGCACAGATACGCAGTATTTT. The chain has TRBV11-2 and TRBJ2-3; 8 bases align to TRBD1. Germline V gene lookup returns CDR1 SGHAT and CDR2 FQNNGV. CDR3 length equals 16 residues. Trimming removed 10 bases from V and 1 base from J; junction bases left unmatched: 13.

The chain recombines TRBV2 with TRBJ1-3; D remains unclear. Trimming left V 10 bases short and J 0 bases short, with 4 bases between. Germline V gene lookup returns CDR1 SNHLY and CDR2 FYNNEI. This CDR3 has 11 amino acids. The CDR3 protein is CAIDSGNTIYF. CDR3 DNA: TGTGCCATTGACTCTGGAAACACCATATATTTT.

The V gene is TRBV7-3, the J gene TRBJ1-3; 8 bases match TRBD1. This CDR3 has 14 residues. The trim removed 6 bases at V and 4 bases at J, leaving 5 bases unmatched. In germline, CDR1 is SGHTA, CDR2 FQGTGA. The DNA of the CDR3 is TGTGCCAGCAGAGCAGGGGGCAGGGGAAACACCATATATTTT. Amino acid sequence: CASRAGGRGNTIYF.

V gene TRBV11-2 combines with J gene TRBJ2-7; tentatively, D is TRBD1 or TRBD2 (5 bases each). From germline, CDR1 is SGHAT and CDR2 FQNNGV. The germline V and J ends were trimmed by 5 bases and 3 bases, with 17 bases remaining between them. This CDR3 has 15 amino acids. This CDR3 reads CASSGAAQGVYEQYF. CDR3 nucleotide sequence: TGTGCCAGCAGCGGCGCAGCTCAGGGAGTCTACGAGCAGTACTTC. The whole variable domain, remainder taken from reference TRBV11-2 and TRBJ2-7, is EAGVAQSPRYKIIEKRQSVAFWCNPISGHATLYWYQQILGQGPKLLIQFQNNGVVDDSQLPKDRFSAERLKGVDSTLKIQPAKLEDSAVYLCASSGAAQGVYEQYFGPGTRLTVT.

This clone was counted a few times. In DNA form, the CDR3 reads TGTGCCAGCCTTAAGGTGGGGCTTCAGCTTCATGGCTACACCTTC. It specifies CASLKVGLQLHGYTF. The genes are TRBV19 and TRBJ1-2, with D maybe TRBD1 (5 bases). The CDR3 has 15 residues. CDR1 LNHDA and CDR2 SQIVND come from the germline V gene (reference sequence). The V and J ends lost 9 bases and 6 bases respectively, with 23 bases between them.

The chain recombines TRBV5-5 with TRBJ2-7; 8 bases agree with TRBD1. J lost 5 bases, V lost 6 bases, and 7 bases had no gene match. The germline V gene encodes CDR1 SGHKS and CDR2 YYEKEE (reference sequence). The CDR3 contains 13 residues. Written as DNA, the CDR3 is TGTGCCAGCATTCGGGACAGGAATAACGAGCAGTACTTC. As protein: CASIRDRNNEQYF.

The chain combines TRBV5-1 with TRBJ2-7, with a weak D call TRBD2 (6 bases). The CDR3 loop spans 13 amino acids. Germline values: CDR1 SGHRS, CDR2 YFSETQ. The V end was cut by 3 bases, the J end by 5 bases, with 12 bases between. The CDR3 here is CASSSGLRDEQYF. In DNA form, the CDR3 reads TGCGCCAGCAGCTCGGGACTGAGGGACGAGCAGTACTTC.

The V call is TRBV19, the J call TRBJ2-3, with 8 bases that match TRBD1. The CDR3 covers 15 residues. The germline gives CDR1 LNHDA, CDR2 SQIVND (reference sequence). V lost 5 bases, J lost 6 bases, and 10 bases stayed unmatched. The CDR3 DNA follows: TGTGCCAGTAGTTCCCGGACAGGGCTTAGGGATACGCAGTATTTT. Amino acids: CASSSRTGLRDTQYF.

The chain combines TRBV4-3 with TRBJ2-3; maybe TRBD2 (6 bases). Germline-derived CDR1 and CDR2 are LGHNA and YSLEER. There are 13 residues in the CDR3. Trimming left V 0 bases short and J 13 bases short, with 14 bases between. CDR3 region: CASSQDRTSSEYF. Written as DNA, the CDR3 is TGCGCCAGCAGCCAAGATCGTACTAGCTCGGAGTATTTT.

The chain carries TRBV6-6 and TRBJ2-7; TRBD1 might be the D (6 bases). V lost 2 bases, J lost 2 bases, and 13 bases lay in between. CDR1 and CDR2 (germline): MNHNY, SVGAGI (reference sequence). This CDR3 is built from 15 residues. In DNA form, the CDR3 reads TGTGCCAGCAGTTACGTTAAAGGACAGCCCTACGAGCAGTACTTC. Translating gives CASSYVKGQPYEQYF.

V and J are TRBV6-5 and TRBJ2-7, with D possibly TRBD2 on 7 matching bases. The germline gives CDR1 MNHEY, CDR2 SVGAGI. V dropped 0 bases and J dropped 4 bases, with 13 bases sitting between them. This CDR3 has 15 residues. This CDR3 is CASSYSSGGGYEQYF. For the CDR3, the DNA is TGTGCCAGCAGTTACTCTTCGGGGGGCGGGTACGAGCAGTACTTC.

In this sample, this clone turned up once. The chain employs TRBV5-1 and TRBJ1-2; no clear D gene. The CDR3 is made up of 13 amino acids. Germline V gene sequence: CDR1 SGHRS, CDR2 YFSETQ. Trimming removed 1 base at V and 3 bases at J, with 7 bases between. CDR3 DNA sequence: TGCGCCAGCAGCTTGACGGAATACTATGGCTACACCTTC. Its protein is CASSLTEYYGYTF.

This chain uses TRBV6-6 with TRBJ2-7; 7 bases map to TRBD1. CDR1 and CDR2 from the germline V gene are MNHNY and SVGAGI (reference sequence). The ends lost 2 bases at V and 2 bases at J; junction bases unmatched: 3. The CDR3 has 14 residues. The CDR3 DNA follows: TGTGCCAGCAGTTACAGTCAGGGGGCCTACGAGCAGTACTTC. It encodes CASSYSQGAYEQYF.

V usage is TRBV25-1 and J usage is TRBJ2-1; tentatively, D is TRBD1 or TRBD2 (5 bases each). Germline-derived CDR1 and CDR2 are MGHDK and SYGVNS. Trimming took off 5 bases at V and 13 bases at J, with 15 bases between the two ends. This CDR3 spans 12 amino acids. CDR3 in amino acids: CASSLLGRNQFF. As DNA, the CDR3 is TGTGCCAGCAGTCTTTTGGGACGGAACCAGTTCTTC.

The chain has TRBV2 and TRBJ1-6, with D tentatively TRBD1 (5 bases). V was trimmed by 6 bases and J by 0 bases, leaving 21 bases between them. Germline CDR1 SNHLY, CDR2 FYNNEI. The CDR3 length is 19 residues. The CDR3: CASRAIQDGVSSYNSPLHF. The DNA of the CDR3 is TGTGCCAGCAGAGCAATACAGGACGGAGTAAGCTCCTATAATTCACCCCTCCACTTT.